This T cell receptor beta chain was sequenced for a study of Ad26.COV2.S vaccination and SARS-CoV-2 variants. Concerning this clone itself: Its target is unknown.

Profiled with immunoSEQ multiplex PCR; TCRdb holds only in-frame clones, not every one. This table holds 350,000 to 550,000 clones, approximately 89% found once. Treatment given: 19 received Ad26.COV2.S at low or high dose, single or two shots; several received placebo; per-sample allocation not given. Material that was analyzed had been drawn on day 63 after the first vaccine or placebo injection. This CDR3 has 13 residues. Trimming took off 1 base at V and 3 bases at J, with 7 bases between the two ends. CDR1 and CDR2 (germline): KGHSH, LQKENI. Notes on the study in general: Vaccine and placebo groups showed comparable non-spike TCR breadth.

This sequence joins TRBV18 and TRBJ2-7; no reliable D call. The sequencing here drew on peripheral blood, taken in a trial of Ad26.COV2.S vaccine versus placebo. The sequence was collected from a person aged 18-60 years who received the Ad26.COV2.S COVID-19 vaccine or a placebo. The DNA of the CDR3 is TGTGCCAGCTCACCACAGTGGGGCTACGAGCAGTACGTC. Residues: CASSPQWGYEQYV.